A single TCR beta chain is shown here with its context. These data belong to a study of blood T cell repertoires in COVID-19. Overall study: The United States, Italy and Spain provided the acute and convalescent COVID-19 samples. Sources were T cells, B-cell-depleted T cells, or PBMCs; the material itself was cDNA or gDNA.

Per the study methods: The authors estimated nucleated cell counts from reference gene primer amplification. The assay was immunoSEQ multiplex PCR, and TCRdb's table has in-frame clones only and misses some. That table furnishes V, J and clone size, whereas the DNA furnished D and trimming. The sample yields more than 250,000 clones, less than 85% seen once. V was trimmed by 6 bases and J by 4 bases, leaving 16 bases between them. The CDR3 contains 15 residues. Germline assignment: CDR1 MNHEY and CDR2 SVGAGI. The gene calls are TRBV6-5 and TRBJ2-1; D not certain. The clonotype comes from a man aged 55 to 70 who had recovered from COVID-19. The sequenced sample was peripheral blood. The DNA of the CDR3 is TGTGCCAGCAGCCTTGGCGGCGGAGTTTACAATGAGCAGTTCTTC. It encodes CASSLGGGVYNEQFF.